This entry describes one T cell receptor beta chain. The record originates from a study of blood T cell repertoires in COVID-19. For the study at large: Acute and convalescent COVID-19 specimens originated in the United States, Italy and Spain.

As originally analysed: Reference gene primer amplification gave nucleated cell count estimates. Data came from immunoSEQ multiplex PCR; TCRdb stores just in-frame clones and leaves some out. Clone size and the V and J calls come from that table; the DNA yielded D and trimming. Of about 78,000 clones listed, around nine tenths are singletons. V lost 4 bases and J 3 bases, leaving 9 bases between the germline ends. CDR3 size: 13 residues. In germline, CDR1 is ENHRY, CDR2 SYGVKD. Sequencing was performed on peripheral blood. This TCR was sampled from a woman aged 55-70 years with acute or convalescent COVID-19. The chain combines TRBV10-3 with TRBJ1-1; D may be TRBD1 (5 bases). The CDR3 DNA sequence: TGTGCCATCAGTGGCAGGGCGGACACTGAAGCTTTCTTT. This codes for CAISGRADTEAFF.